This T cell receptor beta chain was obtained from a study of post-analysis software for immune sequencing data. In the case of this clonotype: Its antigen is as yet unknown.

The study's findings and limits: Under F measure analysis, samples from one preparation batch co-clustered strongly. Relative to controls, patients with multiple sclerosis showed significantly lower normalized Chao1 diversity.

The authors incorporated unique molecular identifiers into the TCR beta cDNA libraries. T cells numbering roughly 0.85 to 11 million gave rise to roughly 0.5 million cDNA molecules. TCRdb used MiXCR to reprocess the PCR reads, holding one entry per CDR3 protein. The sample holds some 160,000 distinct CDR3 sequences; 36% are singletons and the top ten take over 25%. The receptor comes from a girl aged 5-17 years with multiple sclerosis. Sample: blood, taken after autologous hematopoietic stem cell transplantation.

The CDR3 sequence: CASSQDFSGSTYEQYF. The CDR3 coding sequence is TGCGCCAGCAGCCAAGATTTTAGCGGGAGCACCTACGAGCAGTACTTC. The rearrangement joins TRBV4-3 to TRBJ2-7; 9 bases align to TRBD2. Losses at the gene ends were 0 bases for V and 2 bases for J; bases not matched to a gene: 5. This CDR3 comprises 16 residues. Germline CDR1 LGHNA, CDR2 YSLEER.